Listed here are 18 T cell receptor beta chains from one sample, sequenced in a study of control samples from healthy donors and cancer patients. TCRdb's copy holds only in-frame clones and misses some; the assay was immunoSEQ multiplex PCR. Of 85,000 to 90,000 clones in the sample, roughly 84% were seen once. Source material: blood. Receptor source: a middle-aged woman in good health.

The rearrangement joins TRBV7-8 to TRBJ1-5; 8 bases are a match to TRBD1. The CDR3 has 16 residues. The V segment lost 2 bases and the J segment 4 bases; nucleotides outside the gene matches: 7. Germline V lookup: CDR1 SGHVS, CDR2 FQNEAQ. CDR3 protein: CASSLFEQGVNQPQHF. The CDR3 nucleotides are TGTGCCAGCAGCTTATTTGAACAGGGGGTGAATCAGCCCCAGCATTTT.

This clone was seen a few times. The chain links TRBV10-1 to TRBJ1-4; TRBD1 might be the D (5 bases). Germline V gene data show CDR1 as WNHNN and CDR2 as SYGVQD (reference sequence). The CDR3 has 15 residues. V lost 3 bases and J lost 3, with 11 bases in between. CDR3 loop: CASSERRGPNEKLFF. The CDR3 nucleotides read TGCGCCAGCAGTGAACGACGGGGACCTAATGAAAAACTGTTTTTT.

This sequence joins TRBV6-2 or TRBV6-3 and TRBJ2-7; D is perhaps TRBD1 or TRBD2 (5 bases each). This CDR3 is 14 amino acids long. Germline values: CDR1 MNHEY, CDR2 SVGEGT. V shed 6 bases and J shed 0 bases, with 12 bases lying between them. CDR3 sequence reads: CASSSAGASYEQYF. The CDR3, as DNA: TGTGCCAGCAGCTCAGCCGGGGCCTCCTACGAGCAGTACTTC.

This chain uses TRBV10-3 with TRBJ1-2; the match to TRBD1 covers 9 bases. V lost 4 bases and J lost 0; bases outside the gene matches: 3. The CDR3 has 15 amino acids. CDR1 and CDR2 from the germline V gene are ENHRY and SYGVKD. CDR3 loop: CAISGTGEANYGYTF. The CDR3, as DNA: TGTGCCATCAGTGGGACAGGGGAGGCTAACTATGGCTACACCTTC.

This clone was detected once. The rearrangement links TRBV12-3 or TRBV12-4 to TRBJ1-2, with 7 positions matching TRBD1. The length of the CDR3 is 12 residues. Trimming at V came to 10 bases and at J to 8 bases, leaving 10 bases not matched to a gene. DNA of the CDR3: TGTGCCACCGGTGAGGGGGCGTTGGGCTACACCTTC. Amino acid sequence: CATGEGALGYTF.

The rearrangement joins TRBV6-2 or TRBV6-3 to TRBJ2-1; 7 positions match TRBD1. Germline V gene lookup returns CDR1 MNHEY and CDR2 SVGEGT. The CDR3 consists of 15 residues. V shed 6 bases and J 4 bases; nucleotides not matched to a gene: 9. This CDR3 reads CASSLGTVSYNEQFF. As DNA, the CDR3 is TGTGCCAGCAGCTTAGGGACAGTTTCATACAATGAGCAGTTCTTC.

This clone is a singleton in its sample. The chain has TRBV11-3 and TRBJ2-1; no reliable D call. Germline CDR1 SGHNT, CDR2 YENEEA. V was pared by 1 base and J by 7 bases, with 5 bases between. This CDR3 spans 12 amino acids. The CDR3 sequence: CASSLVTNEQFF. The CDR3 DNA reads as TGTGCCAGCAGCTTAGTGACTAATGAGCAGTTCTTC.

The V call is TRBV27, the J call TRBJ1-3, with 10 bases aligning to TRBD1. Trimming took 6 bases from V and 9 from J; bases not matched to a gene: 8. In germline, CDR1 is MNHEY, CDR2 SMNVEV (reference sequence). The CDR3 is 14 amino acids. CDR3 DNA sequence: TGTGCCAGCAGGGCCGGGACAGGGGAAGGCACCATATATTTT. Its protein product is CASRAGTGEGTIYF.

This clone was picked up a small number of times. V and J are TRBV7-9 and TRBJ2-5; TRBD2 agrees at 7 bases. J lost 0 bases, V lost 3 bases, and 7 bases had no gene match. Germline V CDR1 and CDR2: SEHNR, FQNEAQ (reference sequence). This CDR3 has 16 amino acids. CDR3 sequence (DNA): TGTGCCAGCAGCTTGGCCCCAGGGAGGGACCAAGAGACCCAGTACTTC. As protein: CASSLAPGRDQETQYF.

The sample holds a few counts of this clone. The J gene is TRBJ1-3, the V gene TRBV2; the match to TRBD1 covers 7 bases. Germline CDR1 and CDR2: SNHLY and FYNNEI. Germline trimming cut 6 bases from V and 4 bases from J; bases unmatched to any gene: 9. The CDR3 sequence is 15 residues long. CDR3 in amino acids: CASRPSRGIGNTIYF. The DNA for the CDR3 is TGTGCCAGCAGGCCTTCCAGGGGGATCGGAAACACCATATATTTT. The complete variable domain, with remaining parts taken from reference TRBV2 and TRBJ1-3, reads EPEVTQTPSHQVTQMGQEVILRCVPISNHLYFYWYRQILGQKVEFLVSFYNNEISEKSEIFDDQFSVERPDGSNFTLKIRSTKLEDSAMYFCASRPSRGIGNTIYFGEGSWLTVV.

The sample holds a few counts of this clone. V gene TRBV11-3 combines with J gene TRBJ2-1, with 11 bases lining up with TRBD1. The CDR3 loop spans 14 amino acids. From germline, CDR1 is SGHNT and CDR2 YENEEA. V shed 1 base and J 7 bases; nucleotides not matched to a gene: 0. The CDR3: CASSLGDRGNEQFF. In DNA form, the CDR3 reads TGTGCCAGCAGCTTAGGGGACAGGGGGAATGAGCAGTTCTTC.

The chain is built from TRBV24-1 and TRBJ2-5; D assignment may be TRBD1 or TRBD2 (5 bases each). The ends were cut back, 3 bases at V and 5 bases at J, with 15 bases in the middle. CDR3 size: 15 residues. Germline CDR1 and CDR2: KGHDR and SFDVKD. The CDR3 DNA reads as TGTGCCACCAGTGATCCCTGGGGCGGAGGTGAGACCCAGTACTTC. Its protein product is CATSDPWGGGETQYF.

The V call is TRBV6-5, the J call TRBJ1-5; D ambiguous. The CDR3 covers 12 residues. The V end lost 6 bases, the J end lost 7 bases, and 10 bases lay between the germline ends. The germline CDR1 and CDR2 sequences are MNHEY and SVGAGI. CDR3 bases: TGTGCCAGCAGCATAGGAGGGCAGCCCCAGCATTTT. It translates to CASSIGGQPQHF.

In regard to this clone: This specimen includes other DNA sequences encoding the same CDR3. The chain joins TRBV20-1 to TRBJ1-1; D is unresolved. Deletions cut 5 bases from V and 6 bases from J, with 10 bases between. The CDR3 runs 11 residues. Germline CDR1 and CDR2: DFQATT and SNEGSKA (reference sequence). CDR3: CSALDGPEAFF. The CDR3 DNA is TGCAGTGCTTTAGACGGGCCTGAAGCTTTCTTT.

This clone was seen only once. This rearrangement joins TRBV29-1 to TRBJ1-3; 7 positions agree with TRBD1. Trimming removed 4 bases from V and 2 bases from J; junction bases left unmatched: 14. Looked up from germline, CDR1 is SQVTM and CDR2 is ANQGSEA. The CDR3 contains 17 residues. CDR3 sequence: CSVGQGGFGLAGNTIYF. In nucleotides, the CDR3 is TGCAGCGTTGGGCAGGGGGGTTTTGGACTGGCTGGAAACACCATATATTTT.

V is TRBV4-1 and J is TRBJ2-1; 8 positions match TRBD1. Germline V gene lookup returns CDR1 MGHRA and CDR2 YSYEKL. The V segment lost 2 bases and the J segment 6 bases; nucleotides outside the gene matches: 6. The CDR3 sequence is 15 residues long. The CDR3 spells CASSQLLGQGNEQFF. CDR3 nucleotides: TGCGCCAGCAGCCAACTACTTGGACAGGGCAATGAGCAGTTCTTC.

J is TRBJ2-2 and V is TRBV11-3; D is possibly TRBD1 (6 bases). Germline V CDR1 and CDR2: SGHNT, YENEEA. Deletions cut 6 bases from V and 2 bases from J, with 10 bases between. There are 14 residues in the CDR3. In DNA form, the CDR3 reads TGTGCCAGCAGTTTACAGGGTAACACCGGGGAGCTGTTTTTT. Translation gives CASSLQGNTGELFF.

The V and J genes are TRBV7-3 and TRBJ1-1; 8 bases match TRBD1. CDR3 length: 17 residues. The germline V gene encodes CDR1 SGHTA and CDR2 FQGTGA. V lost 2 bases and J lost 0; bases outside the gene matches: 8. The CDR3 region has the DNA TGTGCCAGCAGCTTATCAGGGGGCGACGATATGAACACTGAAGCTTTCTTT. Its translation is CASSLSGGDDMNTEAFF.